One sample yielded the 21 T cell receptor beta chains listed below, sequenced in a study of cytomegalovirus exposure and HLA in healthy donors (dated by TCRdb to about 2017). Library generation was performed with the immunoSEQ multiplex PCR assay. For the multiplex PCR, a mixture combining 60 forward primers for TCR Vbeta segments and 13 reverse primers for TCR Jbeta segments was used. TCRdb retrieved this table from immuneACCESS and kept in-frame rearrangements only. Not all clones are present; in checked studies, unresolved V genes account for under half, and no reason is known for the remainder. The sample table shows around 190,000 clones, and around three quarters are seen once. The top ten hold 13% to 15% of the sample. Sequencing was performed on PBMCs. These receptors came from a woman in her twenties or thirties in good health and CMV-seropositive.

The chain links TRBV6-6 to TRBJ1-4; D gene uncertain. Germline CDR1 is MNHNY and CDR2 is SVGAGI (reference sequence). The CDR3 is 11 amino acids. V lost 6 bases to trimming and J lost 7 bases, with 6 bases between them. The CDR3 region has the DNA TGTGCCAGCAGGTCCCTTGAAAAACTGTTTTTT. Its protein is CASRSLEKLFF.

Only a few counts were recorded for this clone. The genes are TRBV5-6 and TRBJ1-4; unclear D gene. There are 14 residues in the CDR3. Per the germline V gene, CDR1 is SGHDT and CDR2 is YYEEEE. Trimming took off 0 bases at V and 5 bases at J, with 8 bases between the two ends. CDR3 nucleotides: TGTGCCAGCAGCTTGGGCGGAGAAAATGAAAAACTGTTTTTT. This gives the protein CASSLGGENEKLFF.

This clone was recorded a few times. The chain is built from TRBV6-5 and TRBJ1-1; no definite D call. Deletions cut 0 bases from V and 6 bases from J, with 11 bases between. The germline CDR1 and CDR2 sequences are MNHEY and SVGAGI. The CDR3 contains 14 residues. The CDR3 region is CASSYSANFAEAFF. In DNA form, the CDR3 reads TGTGCCAGCAGTTACTCCGCTAATTTCGCTGAAGCTTTCTTT.

The V gene is TRBV5-5, the J gene TRBJ2-1; a possible D gene is TRBD2 (6 bases). The CDR3 spans 16 residues. The germline V and J ends were trimmed by 4 bases and 0 bases, with 14 bases remaining between them. CDR1 and CDR2 (germline): SGHKS, YYEKEE (reference sequence). CDR3 in amino acids: CASSPLSGSSYNEQFF. The CDR3 DNA is TGTGCCAGCAGCCCCCTTAGCGGAAGCTCCTACAATGAGCAGTTCTTC. Full variable domain (outside the CDR3, taken from reference TRBV5-5 and TRBJ2-1): DAGVTQSPTHLIKTRGQQVTLRCSPISGHKSVSWYQQVLGQGPQFIFQYYEKEERGRGNFPDRFSARQFPNYSSELNVNALLLGDSALYLCASSPLSGSSYNEQFFGPGTRLTVL.

The rearrangement links TRBV28 to TRBJ1-1; D is ambiguous. With 5 bases removed from V and 4 bases from J, the gap between germline ends came to 17 bases. This CDR3 is 15 amino acids long. Germline V gene lookup returns CDR1 MDHEN and CDR2 SYDVKM. The CDR3 spells CASSQYEEGVTEAFF. The CDR3 DNA is TGTGCCAGCAGTCAGTACGAGGAAGGCGTCACTGAAGCTTTCTTT.

This sequence joins TRBV4-3 and TRBJ1-5, with D uncertain. Trimming removed 3 bases from V and 4 bases from J, with 7 bases in between. The CDR3 has 13 amino acids. From germline, CDR1 is LGHNA and CDR2 YSLEER. CDR3 protein: CASSQRVNQPQHF. In DNA form, the CDR3 reads TGCGCCAGCAGCCAGAGGGTTAATCAGCCCCAGCATTTT.

The chain uses TRBV27 and TRBJ2-7, with D perhaps TRBD2 (6 bases). Germline V gene sequence: CDR1 MNHEY, CDR2 SMNVEV (reference sequence). The length of the CDR3 is 13 residues. Trimming pared 6 bases from V and 1 base from J, leaving 10 bases between. The CDR3 loop reads CASSPGLSYEQYF. Written as DNA, the CDR3 is TGTGCCAGCAGCCCGGGACTTTCCTACGAGCAGTACTTC.

This clone appeared a few times. The CDR3 region has the DNA TGCGCCAGCAGCCAAGAGTGGCGAGGCGATGAGCAGTTCTTC. This codes for CASSQEWRGDEQFF. V is TRBV4-1 and J is TRBJ2-1; D remains ambiguous. CDR1 and CDR2 from the germline V gene are MGHRA and YSYEKL. V lost 0 bases, J lost 8 bases, and 11 bases lay in between. The CDR3 is made up of 14 amino acids.

The chain uses TRBV19 and TRBJ2-4; a possible D gene is TRBD1 (6 bases). Looked up from germline, CDR1 is LNHDA and CDR2 is SQIVND (reference sequence). V gave up 10 bases and J gave up 6 bases, with 19 bases separating them. The CDR3 length is 14 residues. CDR3 DNA sequence: TGTGCCACCCTTAAAACAGGGATCGGAAACATTCAGTACTTC. As protein: CATLKTGIGNIQYF.

The chain links TRBV6-4 to TRBJ1-2; TRBD1 is a possible D gene (6 bases). The CDR3 has 15 amino acids. Germline-derived CDR1 and CDR2 are MRHNA and SNTAGT. V was clipped by 6 bases and J by 8 bases, with 22 bases between them. In DNA form, the CDR3 reads TGTGCCAGCAGCGAGTCTTTAACAGGGAACCGGGGCTACACCTTC. Its protein product is CASSESLTGNRGYTF.

The genes are TRBV7-9 and TRBJ2-1; D is possibly TRBD2 (6 bases). The CDR3 runs to 14 residues. CDR1 and CDR2 from the germline V gene are SEHNR and FQNEAQ (reference sequence). V shed 5 bases and J shed 0 bases, with 8 bases lying between them. The CDR3 sequence is CASSRGSSYNEQFF. The CDR3 coding sequence is TGTGCCAGCAGCCGGGGGTCCTCCTACAATGAGCAGTTCTTC. Combining the CDR3 with reference TRBV7-9 and TRBJ2-1 gives the whole variable domain DTGVSQNPRHKITKRGQNVTFRCDPISEHNRLYWYRQTLGQGPEFLTYFQNEAQLEKSRLLSDRFSAERPKGSFSTLEIQRTEQGDSAMYLCASSRGSSYNEQFFGPGTRLTVL.

The rearrangement links TRBV9 to TRBJ2-5, with 7 bases that match TRBD2. The V gene's germline CDR1 is SGDLS and CDR2 YYNGEE. Trimming cost V 0 bases and J 1 base; bases outside gene matches: 9. The CDR3 sequence is 17 residues long. The CDR3 loop is CASSVATASGFQETQYF. The CDR3 DNA follows: TGTGCCAGCAGCGTAGCTACGGCTAGCGGCTTCCAAGAGACCCAGTACTTC. The whole variable domain, filled in from reference TRBV9 and TRBJ2-5, reads DSGVTQTPKHLITATGQRVTLRCSPRSGDLSVYWYQQSLDQGLQFLIQYYNGEERAKGNILERFSAQQFPDLHSELNLSSLELGDSALYFCASSVATASGFQETQYFGPGTRLLVL.

The chain employs TRBV7-3 and TRBJ2-3; D unresolved. The length of the CDR3 is 13 residues. Germline V lookup: CDR1 SGHTA, CDR2 FQGTGA. V shed 5 bases and J shed 5 bases, with 11 bases lying between them. Here the CDR3 DNA reads TGTGCCAGCAGCCGATGGGCCGGAGATACGCAGTATTTT. It translates to CASSRWAGDTQYF. Complete variable domain (other parts from reference TRBV7-3 and TRBJ2-3): GAGVSQTPSNKVTEKGKYVELRCDPISGHTALYWYRQSLGQGPEFLIYFQGTGAADDSGLPNDRFFAVRPEGSVSTLKIQRTERGDSAVYLCASSRWAGDTQYFGPGTRLTVL.

This chain connects TRBV9 to TRBJ1-2; 7 nucleotides line up with TRBD1. The ends lost 3 bases at V and 4 bases at J; junction bases unmatched: 9. The CDR3 runs to 15 residues. Looked up from germline, CDR1 is SGDLS and CDR2 is YYNGEE. The CDR3 DNA is TGTGCCAGCAGCGGCGGGACAGAGATAGGCTATGGCTACACCTTC. It encodes CASSGGTEIGYGYTF.

V and J are TRBV30 and TRBJ1-2, with a tentative D call TRBD1 (5 bases). This CDR3 comprises 13 residues. V was cut by 3 bases and J by 4 bases, with 12 bases left in between. Germline lookup yields CDR1 GTSNPN and CDR2 SVGIG (reference sequence). CDR3 coding DNA: TGTGCCTGGAGCGCAGGGTTTGGCTATGGCTACACCTTC. Translating it yields CAWSAGFGYGYTF. Full variable domain (rest looked up from reference TRBV30 and TRBJ1-2): SQTIHQWPATLVQPVGSPLSLECTVEGTSNPNLYWYRQAAGRGLQLLFYSVGIGQISSEVPQNLSASRPQDRQFILSSKKLLLSDSGFYLCAWSAGFGYGYTFGSGTRLTVV.

V gene TRBV10-3 combines with J gene TRBJ2-7; TRBD2 agrees at 7 bases. Losses at the gene ends were 0 bases for V and 1 base for J; bases not matched to a gene: 0. This CDR3 has 14 amino acids. CDR1 is ENHRY and CDR2 is SYGVKD in the germline V gene. CDR3 protein: CAISESGGSYEQYF. The CDR3 region has the DNA TGTGCCATCAGTGAGTCGGGGGGGTCCTACGAGCAGTACTTC.

This rearrangement joins TRBV5-6 to TRBJ2-7; 9 nucleotides agree with TRBD1. Germline-derived CDR1 and CDR2 are SGHDT and YYEEEE. After removal of 3 bases from V and 1 base from J, the junction contained 8 bases not matched to a gene. The CDR3 runs 16 residues. The CDR3 DNA reads as TGTGCCAGCAGCTCTGATGGACAGGGGAAATCCTACGAGCAGTACTTC. Its protein is CASSSDGQGKSYEQYF.

This chain connects TRBV10-3 to TRBJ1-5; 8 bases match TRBD1. V trimming: 3 bases; J trimming: 4 bases; junction bases outside the gene matches: 2. The germline gives CDR1 ENHRY, CDR2 SYGVKD. The CDR3 totals 14 residues. CDR3 protein: CAISEGQGNQPQHF. DNA for the CDR3: TGTGCCATCAGTGAAGGACAGGGAAATCAGCCCCAGCATTTT.

The genes are TRBV7-9 and TRBJ2-5; the match to TRBD1 covers 7 bases. With the DNA end fitting TRBJ2-7 better, the J assignment may be wrong. This CDR3 contains 17 residues. The germline CDR1 and CDR2 sequences are SEHNR and FQNEAQ (reference sequence). This CDR3 is CASSYANQGGRSDEQYF. The CDR3 DNA sequence: TGTGCCAGCAGCTACGCCAATCAAGGGGGCCGCTCGGACGAGCAGTACTTC.

The chain combines TRBV10-3 with TRBJ1-2; 7 nucleotides align to TRBD1. Per the germline V gene, CDR1 is ENHRY and CDR2 is SYGVKD. This CDR3 comprises 14 residues. Trimming took 6 bases from V and 6 from J; bases not matched to a gene: 10. In nucleotides, the CDR3 is TGTGCCATCAGCGTTACAGGGGTCAATGATGGCTACACCTTC. It codes for CAISVTGVNDGYTF.

This clone was recorded once. The rearrangement links TRBV29-1 to TRBJ2-1; 10 bases match TRBD1. Germline lookup yields CDR1 SQVTM and CDR2 ANQGSEA. Trimming took 7 bases from V and 3 from J; bases not matched to a gene: 12. This CDR3 spans 16 amino acids. DNA for the CDR3: TGCAGCGCCTCCGGGAGAGGGACAGGGGACTACAATGAGCAGTTCTTC. It yields the protein CSASGRGTGDYNEQFF.